These 10 T cell receptor beta chains came from one sample sequenced in a study of beta chain features in type 1 diabetes. The isolated RNA, all of it, was reverse transcribed, so expressed TCRB transcripts were what got sequenced. The protocol was immunoSEQ multiplex PCR, while the TCRdb copy is restricted to in-frame clones and leaves out a portion. The data show 450,000 to 550,000 clones, over 25% seen once. Sequencing input: naive CD4+ T cells from blood. These receptors all come from a man younger than 35 in good health.

This sequence joins TRBV7-2 and TRBJ2-6; maybe TRBD1 (5 bases). Looked up from germline, CDR1 is SGHTA and CDR2 is FQGNSA. Between the trimmed V and J ends, which lost 4 bases and 4 bases, there was a span of 11 bases. This CDR3 contains 15 residues. The CDR3 region is CASSSGFPGANVLTF. The CDR3 nucleotides read TGTGCCAGCAGCTCAGGGTTCCCCGGGGCCAACGTCCTGACTTTC. Using reference TRBV7-2 and TRBJ2-6 for the parts outside the CDR3, the full variable domain is GAGVSQSPSNKVTEKGKDVELRCDPISGHTALYWYRQSLGQGLEFLIYFQGNSAPDKSGLPSDRFSAERTGGSVSTLTIQRTQQEDSAVYLCASSSGFPGANVLTFGAGSRLTVL.

In DNA, the CDR3 is TGTGCCAGCAGCCCCGGACTAGCGGGAGGCTCCGAGCAGTACTTC. Translating it yields CASSPGLAGGSEQYF. The V gene is TRBV5-6, the J gene TRBJ2-7, with 14 bases matching TRBD2. The germline CDR1 and CDR2 sequences are SGHDT and YYEEEE. The ends lost 4 bases at V and 6 bases at J; junction bases unmatched: 6. The CDR3 contains 15 residues.

This clone was observed a handful of times. This chain uses TRBV27 with TRBJ2-1; 15 bases map to TRBD2. With V trimmed by 5 bases and J by 6 bases, 8 bases remained unmatched. Germline lookup yields CDR1 MNHEY and CDR2 SMNVEV (reference sequence). The CDR3 runs to 17 residues. This chain's CDR3 is CASSPLGLAGGSNEQFF. The CDR3 DNA follows: TGTGCCAGCAGTCCCCTGGGACTAGCGGGAGGTTCCAATGAGCAGTTCTTC.

This chain links TRBV5-1 with TRBJ2-6; D perhaps matches TRBD2 (6 bases). The CDR3 extends over 17 amino acids. Germline assignment: CDR1 SGHRS and CDR2 YFSETQ. Between the trimmed V and J ends, which lost 1 base and 0 bases, there was a span of 11 bases. CDR3 loop: CASSLWQGLSGANVLTF. The CDR3 nucleotides are TGCGCCAGCAGCTTGTGGCAGGGACTCTCTGGGGCCAACGTCCTGACTTTC.

A note on this clone: Other DNA sequences in the same sample also yield this CDR3. The chain joins TRBV18 to TRBJ2-5; 13 nucleotides line up with TRBD2. CDR1 and CDR2 (germline): KGHSH, LQKENI. This CDR3 region has 15 residues. J gave up 3 bases and V 3 bases, and 1 base lay outside the gene matches. As DNA, the CDR3 is TGTGCCAGCTCACCCGGACTAGCGGGGGAAGAGACCCAGTACTTC. Its translation: CASSPGLAGEETQYF.

This clone has more than one count but fewer than ten. The CDR3 here is CASSQVRQGKGETQYF. DNA of the CDR3: TGTGCCAGCAGCCAAGTCAGACAGGGGAAGGGAGAGACCCAGTACTTC. The rearrangement uses TRBV14 and TRBJ2-5, with 8 bases identical to TRBD1. The trim removed 1 base at V and 4 bases at J, leaving 8 bases unmatched. Per germline, CDR1 SGHDN and CDR2 FVKESK. The CDR3 consists of 16 residues. Together with reference TRBV14 and TRBJ2-5, the CDR3 gives the full variable domain: EAGVTQFPSHSVIEKGQTVTLRCDPISGHDNLYWYRRVMGKEIKFLLHFVKESKQDESGMPNNRFLAERTGGTYSTLKVQPAELEDSGVYFCASSQVRQGKGETQYFGPGTRLLVL.

The chain couples TRBV6-5 to TRBJ2-7; the D gene could be TRBD1 or TRBD2 (5 bases each). This CDR3 comprises 13 residues. V was trimmed by 5 bases and J by 1 base, leaving 9 bases between them. Germline CDR1 MNHEY, CDR2 SVGAGI. CDR3 bases: TGTGCCAGCAGTCGGGACGTTTCCTACGAGCAGTACTTC. Its translation: CASSRDVSYEQYF.

This clone has a handful of counts. V and J are TRBV29-1 and TRBJ1-4; D unresolved. The CDR3 loop spans 13 amino acids. V shed 4 bases and J shed 5 bases, with 11 bases lying between them. In germline, CDR1 is SQVTM, CDR2 ANQGSEA. CDR3 region: CSVGGVGNEKLFF. As DNA, the CDR3 is TGCAGCGTTGGTGGGGTAGGAAATGAAAAACTGTTTTTT.

In this sample, this clone turned up a few times. The chain uses TRBV10-3 and TRBJ2-1; D gene unclear. The CDR3 is 14 residues long. CDR1 and CDR2 (germline): ENHRY, SYGVKD. Between the trimmed V and J ends, which lost 0 bases and 9 bases, there was a span of 12 bases. In DNA form, the CDR3 reads TGTGCCATCAGTGAGTCCCCCCCTCTTAGTGAGCAGTTCTTC. The encoded protein is CAISESPPLSEQFF.

The V gene is TRBV9, the J gene TRBJ2-1, with 7 bases that match TRBD2. Germline V CDR1 and CDR2: SGDLS, YYNGEE. Germline trimming cut 0 bases from V and 8 bases from J; bases unmatched to any gene: 11. The CDR3 length is 16 residues. The CDR3 coding sequence is TGTGCCAGCAGCGTAGCTGGGGCGGGGGAGAGCTATGAGCAGTTCTTC. Encoded protein: CASSVAGAGESYEQFF.